The 32 T cell receptor beta chains listed next were all sequenced from one sample in a study of post-analysis software for immune sequencing data. General observations from the study: Patients showed TRBV5-6, TRBV5-1 and TRBV20-1 among a few TRBV segments more frequent than in controls.

Antigens of these TCRs are unknown. The authors incorporated unique molecular identifiers into the TCR beta cDNA libraries. TCRdb re-called the PCR reads through MiXCR, storing one row per CDR3 protein. The data hold hundreds of thousands of distinct CDR3 sequences, with roughly 58% observed a single time. Material: blood. Receptors were obtained from a girl between 10 and 17 years old with multiple sclerosis.

The rearrangement joins TRBV6-4 to TRBJ2-1; D may be TRBD2 (5 bases). The ends were cut back, 0 bases at V and 1 base at J, with 10 bases in the middle. Per germline, CDR1 MRHNA and CDR2 SNTAGT. There are 16 residues in the CDR3. In DNA form, the CDR3 reads TGTGCCAGCAGTGACTCACGGACTTTTTCCTACAATGAGCAGTTCTTC. Amino acid sequence: CASSDSRTFSYNEQFF.

Points on this clonotype: A read error may produce the germline difference seen at one junction end. V and J are TRBV7-3 and TRBJ2-1; D unresolved. The CDR3 extends over 15 amino acids. Germline CDR1 SGHTA, CDR2 FQGTGA. The CDR3 DNA sequence: TGTGCCAGCAGCTTAGAGTCACCCTCCTACAATGGGCAGTTCTTC. Translation: CASSLESPSYNGQFF. Full variable domain (missing parts from reference TRBV7-3 and TRBJ2-1): GAGVSQTPSNKVTEKGKYVELRCDPISGHTALYWYRQSLGQGPEFLIYFQGTGAADDSGLPNDRFFAVRPEGSVSTLKIQRTERGDSAVYLCASSLESPSYNGQFFGPGTRLTVL.

The J gene is TRBJ1-1, the V gene TRBV5-1; 7 nucleotides agree with TRBD1. CDR3 length: 14 residues. Germline V gives CDR1 SGHRS, CDR2 YFSETQ. V was pared by 4 bases and J by 4 bases, with 7 bases of the junction left unmatched. For the CDR3, the DNA is TGCGCCAGCAGCGTAACAGGGGTAGTCACTGAAGCTTTCTTT. It yields the protein CASSVTGVVTEAFF.

The table lists this clonotype with a count of one. The gene calls are TRBV5-5 and TRBJ2-5; TRBD1 agrees at 7 bases. Germline V gene sequence: CDR1 SGHKS, CDR2 YYEKEE (reference sequence). This CDR3 contains 15 residues. Germline trimming cut 0 bases from V and 9 bases from J; bases unmatched to any gene: 11. The CDR3 coding sequence is TGTGCCAGCAGCTTGGTCGCAGGGGGTCGTGGGGCCCAGTACTTC. It specifies CASSLVAGGRGAQYF.

This clonotype was counted a few times. The chain is built from TRBV15 and TRBJ2-7; 7 bases align to TRBD1. This CDR3 comprises 15 residues. The germline CDR1 and CDR2 sequences are LNHNV and YYDKDF (reference sequence). The trim removed 0 bases at V and 3 bases at J, leaving 5 bases unmatched. The DNA for the CDR3 is TGTGCCACCAGCAGAGATGGGGGACAGCTCTACGAGCAGTACTTC. As protein: CATSRDGGQLYEQYF.

V and J are TRBV15 and TRBJ2-1; TRBD2 matches 7 bases. The CDR3 length is 16 residues. Germline-derived CDR1 and CDR2 are LNHNV and YYDKDF (reference sequence). V was pared by 1 base and J by 7 bases, with 10 bases of the junction left unmatched. The CDR3 is CATSRVPSGVLNEQFF. CDR3 coding DNA: TGTGCCACCAGCAGAGTACCCAGCGGGGTATTAAATGAGCAGTTCTTC.

This chain joins TRBV2 and TRBJ1-2; unclear D gene. The ends were cut back, 6 bases at V and 4 bases at J, with 9 bases in the middle. The CDR3 sequence is 12 residues long. The V gene's germline CDR1 is SNHLY and CDR2 FYNNEI. The CDR3 region has the DNA TGTGCCAGCAGAATTAACAGCTATGGCTACACCTTC. Its translation is CASRINSYGYTF.

This sequence joins TRBV27 and TRBJ2-7, with D maybe TRBD2 (6 bases). V lost 5 bases and J 1 base, leaving 12 bases between the germline ends. Germline CDR1 and CDR2: MNHEY and SMNVEV (reference sequence). The CDR3 covers 14 residues. CDR3 in DNA: TGTGCCAGCAGTATGCGGGACGGGTCCTACGAGCAGTACTTC. The encoded protein is CASSMRDGSYEQYF.

This sequence joins TRBV7-3 and TRBJ2-5; TRBD2 matches 7 bases. V shed 1 base, J shed 11 bases, and the junction held 16 bases outside the gene matches. The CDR3 is 16 residues long. From germline, CDR1 is SGHTA and CDR2 FQGTGA. The CDR3 is CASSLMSGGRESKQYF. The CDR3 DNA reads as TGTGCCAGCAGCTTAATGTCGGGCGGGCGGGAGTCAAAGCAGTACTTC.

This clonotype has a handful of counts. The chain couples TRBV7-9 to TRBJ2-7, with 8 nucleotides matching TRBD1. Germline V gene data show CDR1 as SEHNR and CDR2 as FQNEAQ (reference sequence). Germline trimming cut 0 bases from V and 5 bases from J; bases unmatched to any gene: 3. The CDR3 length is 14 residues. The CDR3, as DNA: TGTGCCAGCAGCTTAGCGTACAGGGGGGACGAGCAGTACTTC. This gives the protein CASSLAYRGDEQYF.

The chain recombines TRBV7-9 with TRBJ2-1; D is unresolved. V shed 5 bases and J shed 0 bases, with 20 bases lying between them. In germline, CDR1 is SEHNR, CDR2 FQNEAQ (reference sequence). This CDR3 region has 18 residues. This CDR3 is CASSPAGLRSSSYNEQFF. In DNA form, the CDR3 reads TGTGCCAGCAGCCCTGCAGGATTGAGGTCGAGCTCCTACAATGAGCAGTTCTTC.

The table lists this clonotype with a few counts. This chain joins TRBV20-1 and TRBJ2-5; 10 nucleotides line up with TRBD1. The ends lost 6 bases at V and 7 bases at J; junction bases unmatched: 5. Germline lookup yields CDR1 DFQATT and CDR2 SNEGSKA (reference sequence). This CDR3 has 12 residues. The CDR3 here is CSAPTGGGTQYF. The DNA for the CDR3 is TGCAGTGCCCCGACAGGGGGCGGGACCCAGTACTTC.

This chain links TRBV7-2 with TRBJ2-1, with D unclear. There are 15 residues in the CDR3. Germline assignment: CDR1 SGHTA and CDR2 FQGNSA. V shed 3 bases and J shed 0 bases, with 9 bases lying between them. The CDR3 nucleotides are TGTGCCAGCAGCTTTCCGGGTAGCTCCTACAATGAGCAGTTCTTC. Translated, it gives CASSFPGSSYNEQFF.

The rearrangement links TRBV7-3 to TRBJ2-1, with TRBD2 identical over 8 bases. The V gene's germline CDR1 is SGHTA and CDR2 FQGTGA. The CDR3 spans 17 residues. V lost 1 base and J lost 5; bases outside the gene matches: 10. The CDR3 coding sequence is TGTGCCAGCAGCTTAAAAGCAGGACTAGCCCGAGACAATGAGCAGTTCTTC. Translation: CASSLKAGLARDNEQFF.

The rearrangement links TRBV2 to TRBJ2-3, with TRBD2 matching over 11 bases. This CDR3 region has 14 residues. V shed 10 bases and J 9 bases; nucleotides not matched to a gene: 12. Germline loops: CDR1 SNHLY, CDR2 FYNNEI. CDR3 DNA: TGTGCCACATCCAAGGGACTAGCGGCGTTCACGCAGTATTTT. Protein product: CATSKGLAAFTQYF.

The chain joins TRBV2 to TRBJ2-4, with D possibly being TRBD2 (6 bases). Trimming left V 1 base short and J 6 bases short, with 10 bases between. Germline V lookup: CDR1 SNHLY, CDR2 FYNNEI. CDR3 length: 14 amino acids. CDR3 sequence: CASSEGAGLNIQYF. The CDR3 DNA is TGTGCCAGCAGTGAAGGGGCGGGATTAAACATTCAGTACTTC.

The CDR3 here is CSASGRLREQYF. Here the CDR3 DNA reads TGCAGTGCTAGCGGGAGGTTACGCGAGCAGTACTTC. The V call is TRBV20-1, the J call TRBJ2-4; 7 nucleotides agree with TRBD2. The assigned J gene may be wrong: the sequence end matches TRBJ2-7 better. This CDR3 has 12 amino acids. Germline V gene lookup returns CDR1 DFQATT and CDR2 SNEGSKA (reference sequence).

This clonotype was seen more than once but under ten times. The chain uses TRBV25-1 and TRBJ1-2; D is ambiguous. The CDR3 contains 13 residues. Germline V lookup: CDR1 MGHDK, CDR2 SYGVNS. Trimming left V 2 bases short and J 4 bases short, with 8 bases between. The CDR3 DNA reads TGTGCCAGCAGTGAAGTCCGGGCCTATGGCTACACCTTC. This gives the protein CASSEVRAYGYTF.

This clonotype appeared a few times. The chain carries TRBV18 and TRBJ2-3; possible D gene TRBD2, 5 bases. Per germline, CDR1 KGHSH and CDR2 LQKENI. Trimming shortened V by 1 base and J by 5 bases, and 7 bases separated the two germline ends. The CDR3 has 13 residues. The CDR3 coding sequence is TGTGCCAGCTCACCACACAGCGGAGATACGCAGTATTTT. Protein: CASSPHSGDTQYF.

The rearrangement uses TRBV18 and TRBJ2-1; D possibly corresponds to TRBD1 (6 bases). Trimming shortened V by 5 bases and J by 9 bases, and 14 bases separated the two germline ends. The CDR3 covers 13 residues. Germline CDR1 is KGHSH and CDR2 is LQKENI. This chain's CDR3 is CASSSQGAVEQFF. CDR3 DNA: TGTGCCAGCTCATCACAGGGAGCCGTTGAGCAGTTCTTC.

The chain is built from TRBV6-1 and TRBJ2-4; D remains unclear. V gave up 3 bases and J gave up 0 bases, with 18 bases separating them. This CDR3 region has 18 residues. Germline CDR1 MNHNS, CDR2 SASEGT. CDR3 sequence reads: CASSDPNRASLAKNIQYF. CDR3 bases: TGTGCCAGCAGTGATCCCAACCGGGCCTCTCTAGCCAAAAACATTCAGTACTTC.

CDR3 residues: CASSLGGRLAGVEQYF. CDR3 nucleotide sequence: TGTGCCAGCAGCTTAGGGGGGAGGCTAGCGGGGGTCGAGCAGTACTTC. The J gene is TRBJ2-7, the V gene TRBV7-2, with 10 bases that match TRBD2. The CDR3 length is 16 residues. With 1 base clipped from V and 6 bases from J, the junction kept 9 bases outside the gene matches. The germline gives CDR1 SGHTA, CDR2 FQGNSA.

The CDR3 DNA is TGTGCCAGCAGTTTCTTCAACCCCCCACGGGACGGTCGCAACTCCTACGAGCAGTACTTC. It is translated as CASSFFNPPRDGRNSYEQYF. This chain uses TRBV28 with TRBJ2-7; the D call may be TRBD1 or TRBD2 (5 bases each). Germline CDR1 MDHEN, CDR2 SYDVKM. V was shortened by 3 bases and J by 0 bases, with 27 bases between the two germline ends. The CDR3 loop spans 20 amino acids.

As to this clonotype: A read error may account for a junction end that differs from germline. The J gene is TRBJ1-1, the V gene TRBV7-9; TRBD1 matches at 9 bases. Germline CDR1 SEHNR, CDR2 FQNEAQ (reference sequence). CDR3 length equals 16 residues. CDR3 coding DNA: TGTGCCAGCAGCTTTAGCCCGACAGGGGGTAACACTAAAGCTTTCTTT. Its translation: CASSFSPTGGNTKAFF.

The CDR3 bases are TGTGCCACCAGCAGACCGGGAGGGGAGATGGGGTTTGGCTACACCTTC. Residues: CATSRPGGEMGFGYTF. The chain employs TRBV15 and TRBJ1-2; D possibly corresponds to TRBD1 (5 bases). The germline V and J ends were trimmed by 2 bases and 7 bases, with 20 bases remaining between them. The germline gives CDR1 LNHNV, CDR2 YYDKDF (reference sequence). This CDR3 has 16 amino acids.

This clonotype was counted a few times. CDR3 in amino acids: CSARDPTVTKNIQYF. DNA for the CDR3: TGCAGTGCTAGAGATCCTACAGTGACCAAAAACATTCAGTACTTC. The chain joins TRBV20-1 to TRBJ2-4; D is unclear. The V end was cut by 0 bases, the J end by 2 bases, with 11 bases between. Germline-derived CDR1 and CDR2 are DFQATT and SNEGSKA (reference sequence). The CDR3 is made up of 15 amino acids.

The CDR3 spells CASSSLNLAHYEQYF. DNA of the CDR3: TGTGCCAGCAGCTCACTAAACCTAGCTCACTACGAGCAGTACTTC. The chain uses TRBV7-2 and TRBJ2-7, with D tentatively TRBD2 (5 bases). V lost 4 bases and J 3 bases, leaving 16 bases between the germline ends. The CDR3 has 15 amino acids. Per germline, CDR1 SGHTA and CDR2 FQGNSA.

The rearrangement joins TRBV15 to TRBJ2-7, with 9 bases aligning to TRBD2. V gave up 0 bases and J gave up 5 bases; unmatched junction bases: 5. The CDR3 covers 15 residues. Germline-derived CDR1 and CDR2 are LNHNV and YYDKDF (reference sequence). The CDR3 loop reads CATSREGLAFHEQYF. CDR3 coding DNA: TGTGCCACCAGCAGAGAAGGACTAGCGTTCCACGAGCAGTACTTC.

V gene TRBV5-1 combines with J gene TRBJ2-4; no clear D. The germline V gene encodes CDR1 SGHRS and CDR2 YFSETQ. V was shortened by 4 bases and J by 6 bases, with 11 bases between the two germline ends. CDR3 length: 13 residues. As DNA, the CDR3 is TGCGCCAGCAGCCAAGGATACCTAAACATTCAGTACTTC. It is translated as CASSQGYLNIQYF.

The gene calls are TRBV7-6 and TRBJ1-2; D might be TRBD1 (6 bases). The V end was cut by 5 bases, the J end by 4 bases, with 17 bases between. CDR1 is SGHVS, CDR2 FNYEAQ, per germline. The CDR3 has 15 amino acids. This CDR3 is CASSLRQTRGYGYTF. The CDR3 nucleotides read TGTGCCAGCAGCCTTCGACAGACCAGGGGCTATGGCTACACCTTC.

This chain joins TRBV12-3 or TRBV12-4 and TRBJ2-1, with 8 bases matching TRBD2. This CDR3 is built from 12 residues. Losses at the gene ends were 2 bases for V and 15 bases for J; bases not matched to a gene: 6. CDR3 DNA: TGTGCCAGCAGTTTAAGGCTAGCGGGTTCGTTCTTC. It codes for CASSLRLAGSFF.

In its sample, this clonotype was seen a few times. The chain joins TRBV29-1 to TRBJ2-3; either TRBD1 or TRBD2 may supply D (5 bases each). Trimming left V 5 bases short and J 2 bases short, with 11 bases between. CDR1 SQVTM and CDR2 ANQGSEA come from the germline V gene. The CDR3 contains 13 residues. The CDR3 nucleotides are TGCAGCGTTTCGGGGCGATACACAGATACGCAGTATTTT. It translates to CSVSGRYTDTQYF.